This entry lists 17 T cell receptor beta chains sequenced from one sample in a study of blood T cells in healthy people across ages. With a J-beta primer mix and a sample-barcoded 5' primer, a second PCR ran about 6 to 11 cycles. TCRdb ran MiXCR on the 5' RACE reads and lists one entry per CDR3 protein. The data show roughly 1,800,000 distinct CDR3 sequences, about 49% seen once. Sequenced input: blood. The receptors were sampled from a woman aged 40 to 50 in good health.

The rearrangement links TRBV9 to TRBJ1-2; the match to TRBD1 covers 7 bases. Germline V CDR1 and CDR2: SGDLS, YYNGEE. With 4 bases clipped from V and 9 bases from J, the junction kept 9 bases outside the gene matches. The length of the CDR3 is 13 residues. The CDR3 DNA reads as TGTGCCAGCAGCCTCGACAGGGACTACCGCTACACCTTC. Its protein is CASSLDRDYRYTF.

The chain links TRBV4-1 to TRBJ2-7, with TRBD1 matching 8 bases. The length of the CDR3 is 17 residues. CDR1 is MGHRA, CDR2 YSYEKL, per germline. J was trimmed by 3 bases and V by 1 base; bases with no gene match: 11. The CDR3 coding sequence is TGCGCCAGCAGCCAAGTCCGGGACAGGAGCTTTATCTACGAGCAGTACTTC. Protein product: CASSQVRDRSFIYEQYF.

In DNA form, the CDR3 reads TGCGCCAGCAGTGAAGGAGGTCGCCCCGAAAAACTGTTTTTT. Translation gives CASSEGGRPEKLFF. The chain has TRBV10-1 and TRBJ1-4; D is unclear. Germline CDR1 reads WNHNN; CDR2 reads SYGVQD (reference sequence). With 3 bases removed from V and 8 bases from J, the gap between germline ends came to 13 bases. The CDR3 sequence is 14 residues long.

This chain links TRBV7-9 with TRBJ2-4; perhaps TRBD2 as D (6 bases). From germline, CDR1 is SEHNR and CDR2 FQNEAQ (reference sequence). CDR3 length: 16 residues. With 8 bases removed from V and 7 bases from J, the gap between germline ends came to 24 bases. CDR3 DNA: TGTGCCAGCGTGGACGGGGGAGAGACTCTCGGGAACATTCAGTACTTC. This translates into CASVDGGETLGNIQYF.

Note on this clonotype: One end of the junction fails to match germline, which may point to a read error. The chain uses TRBV13 and TRBJ2-5; TRBD1 is a possible D gene (6 bases). This CDR3 spans 13 amino acids. The germline V gene encodes CDR1 PRHDT and CDR2 FYEKMQ (reference sequence). The CDR3 sequence: CAGRSPQGRTQYF. The CDR3 coding sequence is TGTGCCGGCAGATCCCCACAGGGACGGACCCAGTACTTC.

The V gene is TRBV3-1, the J gene TRBJ2-4; D not resolved. The DNA end favors TRBJ2-5, so the J call may be wrong. This CDR3 is 12 amino acids long. Germline V gene sequence: CDR1 LGHDT, CDR2 YNNKEL (reference sequence). CDR3 in amino acids: CASSQEEKTQYF. The CDR3, as DNA: TGTGCCAGCAGCCAAGAGGAGAAGACCCAGTACTTC.

CDR3 DNA sequence: TGTGCCAGCAGCGCGATGGCAGATACGCAGTATTTT. Its translation is CASSAMADTQYF. The rearrangement uses TRBV7-9 and TRBJ2-3; D unclear. The V end lost 5 bases, the J end lost 4 bases, and 7 bases lay between the germline ends. The CDR3 totals 12 residues. Germline V gene data show CDR1 as SEHNR and CDR2 as FQNEAQ (reference sequence).

V usage is TRBV27 and J usage is TRBJ1-2; perhaps TRBD1 as D (5 bases). This CDR3 has 13 residues. V was clipped by 6 bases and J by 7 bases, with 15 bases between them. Germline lookup yields CDR1 MNHEY and CDR2 SMNVEV (reference sequence). CDR3 protein: CASSPAPQGGYTF. The DNA for the CDR3 is TGTGCCAGCAGCCCGGCCCCCCAGGGTGGCTACACCTTC.

The chain employs TRBV3-1 and TRBJ2-7; 15 bases fit TRBD2. The better agreement between TRBJ2-5 and the DNA end casts doubt on the J call. This CDR3 is built from 19 residues. Germline values: CDR1 LGHDT, CDR2 YNNKEL (reference sequence). CDR3 nucleotide sequence: TGTGCCAGCAGCCCCGGACTAGCGGGGGGGCTCTATTTGCCAGAGACCCAGTACTTC. Translation: CASSPGLAGGLYLPETQYF.

In its sample, this clonotype was seen a few times. A much larger clonotype is one base distant, so this may be a read error. V gene TRBV7-8 combines with J gene TRBJ2-1; tentatively, D is TRBD1 (5 bases). Germline V gene sequence: CDR1 SGHVS, CDR2 FQNEAQ. CDR3 length: 17 amino acids. The CDR3 nucleotides are TGTGCCGGCAGCCAGTTTTCGCAGGGTAGCTCCTACAATGAGCAGTTCTTC. Its protein product is CAGSQFSQGSSYNEQFF.

The chain recombines TRBV4-1 with TRBJ2-7; TRBD2 matches at 11 bases. Germline CDR1 is MGHRA and CDR2 is YSYEKL. This CDR3 is built from 17 residues. V trimming: 0 bases; J trimming: 2 bases; junction bases outside the gene matches: 6. DNA for the CDR3: TGCGCCAGCAGCCAAGACTCCCGACTAGCGGGGCCCTACGAGCAGTACTTC. This gives the protein CASSQDSRLAGPYEQYF.

The V gene is TRBV4-1, the J gene TRBJ1-4, with D perhaps TRBD1 (5 bases). V was pared by 2 bases and J by 13 bases, with 14 bases between. Germline loops: CDR1 MGHRA, CDR2 YSYEKL. The CDR3 consists of 13 residues. The CDR3 nucleotides read TGCGCCAGCAGCCAAAGAGAGGGGTCTAGACTGTTTTTT. Translation: CASSQREGSRLFF.

The chain couples TRBV6-2 or TRBV6-3 to TRBJ1-2, with D possibly being TRBD1 (5 bases). The germline CDR1 and CDR2 sequences are MNHEY and SVGEGT. This CDR3 has 16 residues. Trimming shortened V by 7 bases and J by 0 bases, and 18 bases separated the two germline ends. CDR3 sequence (DNA): TGTGCCAGCAACCCGGCCGGGACCGTTCCTAACTATGGCTACACCTTC. This encodes CASNPAGTVPNYGYTF.

This rearrangement joins TRBV21-1 to TRBJ2-3. TRBV21-1 constitutes a pseudogene. The CDR3 extends over 16 amino acids. The CDR3 here is CASSKSEGGRTDTQYF. CDR3 sequence (DNA): TGTGCCAGCAGCAAGAGCGAGGGTGGAAGGACAGATACGCAGTATTTT.

The chain combines TRBV12-3 or TRBV12-4 with TRBJ2-3; possible D gene TRBD1, 6 bases. V dropped 5 bases and J dropped 1 base, with 13 bases sitting between them. The CDR3 spans 15 residues. The CDR3 DNA follows: TGTGCCAGCAGTCACAGGGATGGGGGCACAGATACGCAGTATTTT. As protein: CASSHRDGGTDTQYF.

This clonotype has more than one count but fewer than ten. The V call is TRBV28, the J call TRBJ2-5; 7 bases fit TRBD2. The length of the CDR3 is 15 residues. Trimming at V came to 3 bases and at J to 3 bases, leaving 7 bases not matched to a gene. Germline V CDR1 and CDR2: MDHEN, SYDVKM. The chain's CDR3 is CASSFINGGKETQYF. In DNA form, the CDR3 reads TGTGCCAGCAGTTTTATAAACGGGGGGAAAGAGACCCAGTACTTC.

There are a few counts of this clonotype. This chain joins TRBV24-1 and TRBJ2-3, with D possibly being TRBD2 (7 bases). The V gene lost 7 bases and the J gene lost 4 bases, with 20 bases spanning the gap. Germline lookup yields CDR1 KGHDR and CDR2 SFDVKD. CDR3 length: 16 residues. In DNA form, the CDR3 reads TGTGCCACCAGCCCTACCCCGGGGGGCGGTCCAGATACGCAGTATTTT. It specifies CATSPTPGGGPDTQYF.